Below are 11 T cell receptor beta chains sequenced from a single sample in a study of blood T cells in healthy people across ages. A second PCR of about 6 to 11 cycles used a sample-barcoded 5' primer and a J-beta primer mix. TCRdb recomputed calls from the 5' RACE reads with MiXCR, one row per CDR3 protein. The sample has about 840,000 distinct CDR3 sequences, 25% to 30% seen once. The same sample was also studied in work on T cells of mothers and their children.

Sequenced: blood. These receptors all stem from a woman aged 40 to 55 in good health.

The rearrangement joins TRBV27 to TRBJ1-3; 10 nucleotides match TRBD1. In germline, CDR1 is MNHEY, CDR2 SMNVEV (reference sequence). The CDR3 totals 15 residues. The J segment lost 3 bases and the V segment lost 6 bases, leaving 5 bases of the junction unmatched. The CDR3, as DNA: TGTGCCAGCAGCCCACGGACAGGGGGTGGAAACACCATATATTTT. The encoded protein is CASSPRTGGGNTIYF.

This clonotype showed up many times. The chain carries TRBV20-1 and TRBJ1-2; weak D call: TRBD1 (5 bases). This CDR3 has 14 amino acids. Trimming stripped 3 bases from V and 8 bases from J, with 19 bases between. Germline V CDR1 and CDR2: DFQATT, SNEGSKA (reference sequence). CDR3 in amino acids: CSARWRQGPFGYTF. CDR3 in DNA: TGCAGTGCTAGGTGGCGGCAGGGCCCTTTCGGCTACACCTTC.

The chain joins TRBV7-9 to TRBJ2-2; D is perhaps TRBD2 (6 bases). There are 15 residues in the CDR3. Per the germline V gene, CDR1 is SEHNR and CDR2 is FQNEAQ (reference sequence). Trimming left V 6 bases short and J 8 bases short, with 19 bases between. CDR3 residues: CASRYPRGTLGELFF. CDR3 DNA sequence: TGTGCCAGCAGATACCCCCGAGGGACTTTGGGGGAGCTGTTTTTT.

The chain joins TRBV5-4 to TRBJ1-1, with D maybe TRBD1 (5 bases). The CDR3 length is 13 residues. The V and J ends lost 7 bases and 4 bases respectively, with 14 bases between them. Per the germline V gene, CDR1 is SGHNT and CDR2 is YYREEE (reference sequence). The CDR3 loop reads CASSPGGTTEAFF. CDR3 DNA: TGTGCCAGCTCCCCCGGGGGTACCACTGAAGCTTTCTTT.

The J gene is TRBJ1-4, the V gene TRBV5-6, with no clear D. Trimming took off 1 base at V and 2 bases at J, with 12 bases between the two ends. From germline, CDR1 is SGHDT and CDR2 YYEEEE. The CDR3 runs to 16 residues. The CDR3 loop reads CASSLTAGGTNEKLFF. CDR3 DNA sequence: TGTGCCAGCAGCTTGACGGCAGGAGGCACTAATGAAAAACTGTTTTTT.

This clonotype was seen a single time. This chain uses TRBV6-2 or TRBV6-3 with TRBJ2-7, with D perhaps TRBD2 (5 bases). CDR3 size: 11 residues. Trimming took 8 bases from V and 2 from J, leaving 7 bases between them. Germline V gene lookup returns CDR1 MNHEY and CDR2 SVGEGT. CDR3 sequence reads: CASSSTYEQYV. The CDR3, as DNA: TGTGCCAGCTCTAGCACCTACGAGCAGTACGTC.

This clonotype was seen a single time. The chain is built from TRBV5-1 and TRBJ2-5; TRBD2 matches 11 bases. Looked up from germline, CDR1 is SGHRS and CDR2 is YFSETQ. V was clipped by 4 bases and J by 2 bases; unmatched bases: 7. There are 16 residues in the CDR3. The CDR3 sequence is CASSGGLAGLQETQYF. CDR3 nucleotides: TGCGCCAGCAGCGGCGGACTAGCGGGCTTACAAGAGACCCAGTACTTC.

V is TRBV12-5 and J is TRBJ1-2; 7 nucleotides match TRBD1. Per germline, CDR1 LGHNT and CDR2 FRNRAP. The J segment lost 2 bases and the V segment lost 6 bases, leaving 9 bases of the junction unmatched. The CDR3 is made up of 15 amino acids. CDR3 in amino acids: CASGRQGTPNYGYTF. The CDR3 bases are TGTGCTAGTGGCCGACAGGGAACTCCGAACTATGGCTACACCTTC. The whole variable domain, filled in from reference TRBV12-5 and TRBJ1-2, reads DARVTQTPRHKVTEMGQEVTMRCQPILGHNTVFWYRQTMMQGLELLAYFRNRAPLDDSGMPKDRFSAEMPDATLATLKIQPSEPRDSAVYFCASGRQGTPNYGYTFGSGTRLTVV.

V gene TRBV7-2 combines with J gene TRBJ1-6; 10 nucleotides line up with TRBD1. Germline assignment: CDR1 SGHTA and CDR2 FQGNSA. This CDR3 region has 15 residues. J gave up 9 bases and V 1 base, and 3 bases lay outside the gene matches. The CDR3 sequence is CASSLDWDRGSPLHF. As DNA, the CDR3 is TGTGCCAGCAGCTTAGATTGGGACAGGGGTTCACCCCTCCACTTT.

The chain links TRBV18 to TRBJ1-1; perhaps TRBD1 as D (5 bases). CDR3 length: 13 residues. Per the germline V gene, CDR1 is KGHSH and CDR2 is LQKENI. V lost 8 bases and J lost 1, with 11 bases in between. The CDR3 spells CASRGDPNTEAFF. The CDR3 nucleotides are TGTGCCAGCCGCGGGGACCCGAACACTGAAGCTTTCTTT.

This clonotype was counted a few times. The CDR3 reads CASSPGDLSYEQYF. Here the CDR3 DNA reads TGCGCCAGCAGCCCGGGGGATCTCTCCTACGAGCAGTACTTC. The rearrangement uses TRBV5-1 and TRBJ2-7, with a tentative D call TRBD2 (6 bases). The CDR3 has 14 residues. CDR1 SGHRS and CDR2 YFSETQ come from the germline V gene. With 4 bases removed from V and 0 bases from J, the gap between germline ends came to 11 bases.